The 27 T cell receptor beta chains presented below share a single source sample, sequenced in a study of T cells in Graves' hyperthyroidism and ophthalmopathy. TCR beta CDR3 regions were amplified from RNA. A set of HTBI primers served as the primers for a first-round RT-PCR of the TCR CDR3. TCRdb ran MiXCR on the multiplex PCR reads and lists one entry per CDR3 protein. The table shows under 400,000 distinct CDR3 sequences, with approximately 13% occurring only once. The specimen sequenced was blood. The receptors derive from a woman between 18 and 29 years old with Graves' hyperthyroidism.

This clonotype was recorded at least ten times. The chain employs TRBV6-1 and TRBJ1-1; the D is unclear. V gave up 1 base and J gave up 3 bases, with 9 bases separating them. CDR1 and CDR2 from the germline V gene are MNHNS and SASEGT. The CDR3 is made up of 14 amino acids. The CDR3 here is CASSEVVTDTEAFF. As DNA, the CDR3 is TGTGCCAGCAGTGAAGTGGTCACGGACACTGAAGCTTTCTTT.

This clonotype was detected once. Just one base apart from a much larger clone, this may be a read error. V is TRBV12-3 or TRBV12-4 and J is TRBJ2-1; 7 nucleotides match TRBD2. CDR3 length: 14 amino acids. The CDR3 DNA is TGTACCAGCAGTTCGGGGGGTTTCCCCCCTGAGCAGTTCTTC. The encoded protein is CTSSSGGFPPEQFF.

This clonotype was recorded many times. The chain combines TRBV5-1 with TRBJ1-1; D uncertain. The germline V gene encodes CDR1 SGHRS and CDR2 YFSETQ. The CDR3 has 14 residues. V lost 0 bases to trimming and J lost 7 bases, with 13 bases between them. CDR3: CASSLAEIRGEAFF. CDR3 bases: TGCGCCAGCAGCTTGGCCGAAATCCGGGGTGAAGCTTTCTTT.

Notes on this clonotype: Since a much larger clone is just one base distant, this may be a read error. This rearrangement joins TRBV5-4 to TRBJ2-3, with D possibly being TRBD2 (6 bases). This CDR3 has 14 amino acids. V lost 8 bases to trimming and J lost 4 bases, with 17 bases between them. Per germline, CDR1 SGHNT and CDR2 YYREEE (reference sequence). This chain's CDR3 is CARSPEGGSDTQYF. The DNA for the CDR3 is TGTGCCAGGAGCCCGGAGGGAGGTTCAGATACGCAGTATTTT.

Many counts were recorded for this clonotype. The gene calls are TRBV20-1 and TRBJ2-3; the D gene is possibly TRBD2 (5 bases). Trimming took off 0 bases at V and 6 bases at J, with 19 bases between the two ends. The CDR3 is 16 amino acids. The germline CDR1 and CDR2 sequences are DFQATT and SNEGSKA (reference sequence). CDR3 protein: CSARDQARSGSDTQYF. CDR3 DNA sequence: TGCAGTGCTAGAGATCAGGCTAGAAGCGGTTCGGATACGCAGTATTTT.

This clonotype appeared many times. The chain couples TRBV5-1 to TRBJ1-6; D perhaps matches TRBD1 (5 bases). V was clipped by 6 bases and J by 7 bases, with 11 bases between them. The length of the CDR3 is 13 residues. Per germline, CDR1 SGHRS and CDR2 YFSETQ. This chain's CDR3 is CASKQGGNSPLHF. The CDR3 DNA sequence: TGCGCCAGCAAGCAGGGCGGAAATTCACCCCTCCACTTT.

This clonotype was detected ten times or more. The V gene is TRBV24-1, the J gene TRBJ1-5; D gene unclear. Trimming took 3 bases from V and 3 from J, leaving 11 bases between them. CDR1 is KGHDR and CDR2 is SFDVKD in the germline V gene. The CDR3 loop spans 15 amino acids. CDR3 protein: CATSDNEQSNQPQHF. CDR3 DNA sequence: TGTGCCACCAGTGATAATGAACAGTCCAATCAGCCCCAGCATTTT.

This clonotype was observed at least ten times. V gene TRBV2 combines with J gene TRBJ2-4; D call uncertain. The CDR3 length is 16 residues. The V and J ends lost 2 bases and 0 bases respectively, with 11 bases between them. Germline loops: CDR1 SNHLY, CDR2 FYNNEI. CDR3 region: CASSELSILAKNIQYF. CDR3 DNA: TGTGCCAGCAGTGAACTGTCTATCCTAGCCAAAAACATTCAGTACTTC.

There are many counts of this clonotype. The chain links TRBV29-1 to TRBJ1-1; 7 bases align to TRBD1. From germline, CDR1 is SQVTM and CDR2 ANQGSEA. CDR3 length: 12 amino acids. Trimming at V came to 3 bases and at J to 5 bases, leaving 3 bases not matched to a gene. CDR3 amino acids: CSVDNRGTEAFF. As DNA, the CDR3 is TGCAGCGTTGATAACAGGGGTACTGAAGCTTTCTTT. The full variable domain, completed using reference TRBV29-1 and TRBJ1-1, is SAVISQKPSRDICQRGTSLTIQCQVDSQVTMMFWYRQQPGQSLTLIATANQGSEATYESGFVIDKFPISRPNLTFSTLTVSNMSPEDSSIYLCSVDNRGTEAFFGQGTRLTVV.

In its sample, this clonotype was seen many times. The chain links TRBV7-2 to TRBJ2-7; tentatively, D is TRBD2 (5 bases). The CDR3 runs 16 residues. V lost 1 base and J lost 5, with 18 bases in between. Germline V gene data show CDR1 as SGHTA and CDR2 as FQGNSA. DNA for the CDR3: TGTGCCAGCAGCTTAGTGGTACTAGGAGGTAATCACGAGCAGTACTTC. Its translation: CASSLVVLGGNHEQYF.

This clonotype was observed many times. The chain combines TRBV28 with TRBJ2-7, with 10 bases lining up with TRBD2. This CDR3 is 14 amino acids long. CDR1 and CDR2 from the germline V gene are MDHEN and SYDVKM. Unmatched junction bases numbered 7, after V lost 7 bases and J lost 4 bases. CDR3 nucleotides: TGTGCCAGCACCAATGGACTAGCGGCTTACGAGCAGTACTTC. Protein product: CASTNGLAAYEQYF. The whole variable domain, remainder taken from reference TRBV28 and TRBJ2-7, is DVKVTQSSRYLVKRTGEKVFLECVQDMDHENMFWYRQDPGLGLRLIYFSYDVKMKEKGDIPEGYSVSREKKERFSLILESASTNQTSMYLCASTNGLAAYEQYFGPGTRLTVT.

This clonotype was recorded at least ten times. The chain combines TRBV14 with TRBJ1-1; the match to TRBD1 covers 7 bases. In germline, CDR1 is SGHDN, CDR2 FVKESK. This CDR3 has 12 amino acids. With V trimmed by 4 bases and J by 12 bases, 8 bases remained unmatched. In DNA, the CDR3 is TGTGCCAGCAGCCCCGGGACAGCGCCAACTTTCTTT. Protein sequence: CASSPGTAPTFF.

This clonotype was found many times. The chain has TRBV9 and TRBJ1-1, with TRBD1 identical over 9 bases. The CDR3 loop spans 13 amino acids. Germline trimming cut 0 bases from V and 9 bases from J; bases unmatched to any gene: 3. The V gene's germline CDR1 is SGDLS and CDR2 YYNGEE. CDR3 loop: CASSVEQGAQAFF. In nucleotides, the CDR3 is TGTGCCAGCAGCGTAGAACAGGGGGCCCAAGCTTTCTTT. Using reference TRBV9 and TRBJ1-1 for the parts outside the CDR3, the full variable domain is DSGVTQTPKHLITATGQRVTLRCSPRSGDLSVYWYQQSLDQGLQFLIQYYNGEERAKGNILERFSAQQFPDLHSELNLSSLELGDSALYFCASSVEQGAQAFFGQGTRLTVV.

The genes are TRBV10-3 and TRBJ1-2; a weak D match, TRBD1 (5 bases). The V end was cut by 3 bases, the J end by 2 bases, with 16 bases between. The CDR3 runs 16 residues. CDR1 is ENHRY and CDR2 is SYGVKD in the germline V gene. The CDR3 DNA reads TGTGCCATCAGTGAATCTACCGCAGGGCAGAACTATGGCTACACCTTC. Translating gives CAISESTAGQNYGYTF.

This clonotype was observed a few times. The chain couples TRBV4-1 to TRBJ2-5; unclear D gene. Germline-derived CDR1 and CDR2 are MGHRA and YSYEKL. Trimming stripped 4 bases from V and 1 base from J, with 13 bases between. The CDR3 extends over 15 amino acids. The CDR3 DNA is TGCGCCAGCAGCCTTCACTGGACGGTCCAAGAGACCCAGTACTTC. It specifies CASSLHWTVQETQYF.

V usage is TRBV30 and J usage is TRBJ1-6, with 7 bases that match TRBD1. After removal of 4 bases from V and 15 bases from J, the junction contained 15 bases not matched to a gene. The CDR3 extends over 14 amino acids. Germline V gene sequence: CDR1 GTSNPN, CDR2 SVGIG (reference sequence). The CDR3 nucleotides read TGTGCCTGGACCGCTTACAGGGGAGGGCCACTCCTCCACTTT. This gives the protein CAWTAYRGGPLLHF. Filled out from reference TRBV30 and TRBJ1-6, the complete variable domain reads SQTIHQWPATLVQPVGSPLSLECTVEGTSNPNLYWYRQAAGRGLQLLFYSVGIGQISSEVPQNLSASRPQDRQFILSSKKLLLSDSGFYLCAWTAYRGGPLLHFGNGTRLTVT.

Many counts were recorded for this clonotype. The chain employs TRBV7-9 and TRBJ2-2, with no clear D. The germline V gene encodes CDR1 SEHNR and CDR2 FQNEAQ (reference sequence). V was shortened by 1 base and J by 10 bases, with 7 bases between the two germline ends. This CDR3 comprises 12 residues. The CDR3 region has the DNA TGTGCCAGCAGCTTAGTGGCGGCGGAGCTGTTTTTT. Its translation is CASSLVAAELFF.

The V and J genes are TRBV7-9 and TRBJ1-1; 7 bases line up with TRBD1. J gave up 2 bases and V 2 bases, and 17 bases lay outside the gene matches. This CDR3 contains 19 residues. Germline loops: CDR1 SEHNR, CDR2 FQNEAQ (reference sequence). The CDR3 bases are TGTGCCAGCAGCTTAAGGGGTGGGGCCAGGGGGAATGGCAACACTGAAGCTTTCTTT. This gives the protein CASSLRGGARGNGNTEAFF.

This clonotype appeared many times. The CDR3 protein is CSARTLSGPTYNEQFF. DNA of the CDR3: TGCAGTGCTAGAACCCTAAGCGGCCCAACCTACAATGAGCAGTTCTTC. The chain is built from TRBV20-1 and TRBJ2-1; D might be TRBD2 (5 bases). Trimming removed 2 bases at V and 2 bases at J, with 16 bases between. CDR1 and CDR2 from the germline V gene are DFQATT and SNEGSKA (reference sequence). There are 16 residues in the CDR3.

This clonotype was recorded a few times. The V and J genes are TRBV12-3 or TRBV12-4 and TRBJ2-1; 7 bases agree with TRBD2. The CDR3 has 15 residues. J was trimmed by 7 bases and V by 1 base; bases with no gene match: 7. The CDR3 protein is CASSLGWEGGNEQFF. The CDR3 DNA follows: TGTGCCAGCAGTTTAGGGTGGGAGGGAGGGAATGAGCAGTTCTTC.

This chain joins TRBV5-4 and TRBJ1-2; D is undetermined. The CDR3 extends over 12 amino acids. Trimming removed 6 bases from V and 4 bases from J, with 10 bases in between. CDR1 is SGHNT and CDR2 is YYREEE in the germline V gene (reference sequence). CDR3 loop: CASTNGVYGYTF. The CDR3 bases are TGTGCCAGCACCAATGGGGTCTATGGCTACACCTTC.

The chain recombines TRBV19 with TRBJ1-5; D remains unclear. Germline V lookup: CDR1 LNHDA, CDR2 SQIVND (reference sequence). The length of the CDR3 is 16 residues. V was cut by 3 bases and J by 8 bases, with 20 bases left in between. This chain's CDR3 is CASSIPRRPESKPQHF. The CDR3 bases are TGTGCCAGTAGTATCCCGAGACGTCCCGAAAGTAAGCCCCAGCATTTT.

This clonotype was recorded a few times. The chain uses TRBV10-3 and TRBJ2-7; 7 nucleotides match TRBD1. The V gene end was trimmed by 0 bases and the J gene end by 0 bases; junction bases not matched to a gene: 8. Germline V gene lookup returns CDR1 ENHRY and CDR2 SYGVKD. CDR3 size: 17 residues. The CDR3 here is CAISESLTGVGSYEQYF. The CDR3, as DNA: TGTGCCATCAGTGAGTCCCTCACAGGGGTGGGCTCCTACGAGCAGTACTTC.

At least ten counts were recorded for this clonotype. The J gene is TRBJ2-5, the V gene TRBV9; 14 bases line up with TRBD2. V was pared by 4 bases and J by 4 bases, with 12 bases of the junction left unmatched. The CDR3 loop spans 18 amino acids. The V gene's germline CDR1 is SGDLS and CDR2 YYNGEE. CDR3 nucleotide sequence: TGTGCCAGCAGCTTGACTAGCGGGGGGGCCTTACTCCGAGAGACCCAGTACTTC. It encodes CASSLTSGGALLRETQYF. The entire variable domain, with the rest obtained from reference TRBV9 and TRBJ2-5, is as follows: DSGVTQTPKHLITATGQRVTLRCSPRSGDLSVYWYQQSLDQGLQFLIQYYNGEERAKGNILERFSAQQFPDLHSELNLSSLELGDSALYFCASSLTSGGALLRETQYFGPGTRLLVL.

This clonotype was counted at least ten times. The rearrangement links TRBV6-2 or TRBV6-3 to TRBJ2-3, with TRBD2 matching over 7 bases. Per germline, CDR1 MNHEY and CDR2 SVGEGT. Losses at the gene ends were 1 base for V and 2 bases for J; bases not matched to a gene: 3. This CDR3 spans 15 amino acids. CDR3 sequence (DNA): TGTGCCAGCAGTTACTGGAGCGGGGACACAGATACGCAGTATTTT. Residues: CASSYWSGDTDTQYF.

This clonotype was recorded many times. The chain employs TRBV2 and TRBJ2-2, with 7 bases fitting TRBD1. The CDR3 totals 15 residues. Per germline, CDR1 SNHLY and CDR2 FYNNEI. V trimming: 8 bases; J trimming: 0 bases; junction bases outside the gene matches: 6. As DNA, the CDR3 is TGTGCCAGCCTATTAAGGGGGCCGAACACCGGGGAGCTGTTTTTT. Translated: CASLLRGPNTGELFF.

This clonotype was seen ten or more times. Here the CDR3 reads CASSLGMAGASYEQYF. The DNA for the CDR3 is TGTGCCAGCAGCTTGGGGATGGCAGGGGCCTCCTACGAGCAGTACTTC. The V call is TRBV5-5, the J call TRBJ2-7; maybe TRBD1 (6 bases). Germline V gene sequence: CDR1 SGHKS, CDR2 YYEKEE (reference sequence). The CDR3 loop spans 16 amino acids. V lost 0 bases to trimming and J lost 0 bases, with 13 bases between them.